The source of this TCR beta chain is a study of yellow fever vaccine responses in identical twins. Broader study findings: Each twin's T cell response to the vaccine was reported to look partly convergent and partly personalized.

Remarks on this clonotype: Antigen: not known.

From the RT-PCR reads, TCRdb called clonotypes with MiXCR, one entry per CDR3 protein. Here the sample spans approximately 17,000 distinct CDR3 sequences, around two thirds being singletons. This clonotype was obtained from a woman aged 18 to 35 who received the yellow fever vaccine. The specimen comprised T cells from blood (PBMCs), unsorted or a sorted subset (not recorded which), sampled before or after yellow fever vaccination (not recorded which).

The CDR3 sequence: CASSYHSYWTGVCEQYV. CDR3 in DNA: TGTGCCAGCAGTTACCACTCATATTGGACAGGGGTGTGCGAGCAGTACGTC. The V call is TRBV6-2 or TRBV6-3, the J call TRBJ2-7, with 9 bases matching TRBD1. The V gene's germline CDR1 is MNHEY and CDR2 SVGEGT. The CDR3 covers 17 residues. J was trimmed by 6 bases and V by 2 bases; bases with no gene match: 14.